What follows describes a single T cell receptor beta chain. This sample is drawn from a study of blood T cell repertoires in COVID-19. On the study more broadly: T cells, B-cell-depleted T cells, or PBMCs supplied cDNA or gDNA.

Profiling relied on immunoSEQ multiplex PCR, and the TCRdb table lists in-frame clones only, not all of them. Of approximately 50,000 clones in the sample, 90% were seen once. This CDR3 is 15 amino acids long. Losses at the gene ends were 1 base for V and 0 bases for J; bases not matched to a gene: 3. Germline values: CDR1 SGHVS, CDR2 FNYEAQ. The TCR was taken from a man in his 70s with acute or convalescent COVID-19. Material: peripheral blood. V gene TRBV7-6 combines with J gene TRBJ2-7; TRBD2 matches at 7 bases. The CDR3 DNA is TGTGCCAGCAGCTTAGGGCGGGGGAGCTCCTACGAGCAGTACTTC. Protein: CASSLGRGSSYEQYF.